This T cell receptor beta chain appears in the sequencing data of a study of beta chain features in type 1 diabetes. The V end lost 3 bases, the J end lost 11 bases, and 11 bases lay between the germline ends. The germline V gene has CDR1 MDHEN and CDR2 SYDVKM. The CDR3 covers 13 residues. All of the isolated RNA was reverse transcribed, so expressed TCRB transcripts were sequenced. There were 3 million to 4 million reads on average in the naive, central memory and regulatory T cell samples. The protocol was immunoSEQ multiplex PCR, while the TCRdb copy is restricted to in-frame clones and leaves out a portion. Of 970,000 or so clones detected, around a sixth appear once; the ten largest clones hold about 0.02%.

The V call is TRBV28, the J call TRBJ2-6; D is undetermined. What was sequenced was naive CD4+ T cells from blood. This receptor was identified in a woman between 18 and 30 years old in good health. CDR3 loop: CASSFETPDVLTF. The CDR3 bases are TGTGCCAGCAGTTTTGAGACACCCGACGTCCTGACTTTC.